Listed below are T cell receptor beta chains from one sample, sequenced in a study of molecular identifiers for immune sequencing clone quantification. TCRdb re-analysed the PCR reads in MiXCR, keeping a single row per CDR3 protein. The sample carries about half a million distinct CDR3 sequences, about 26% recorded once. Input material: naive CD8+ T cells from blood, with Jurkat cell RNA spiked in. The origin of the receptors is a human donor in good health. Some libraries in this study had Jurkat cell RNA spiked in. The CDR3 runs from the conserved cysteine through the conserved F or W. Each record gives: D gene, J gene, clone size, V gene, CDR3 protein, CDR3 DNA. The D gene is left open where the match is weak. Some rows mark clone size as missing; the rest say once, few, many or name a class of expanded clone.

d_gene: NA
j_gene: TRBJ1-3
abundance: few
v_gene: TRBV18
CDR3aa: CASSPSDEGTSGNTIYF
CDR3nt: TGTGCCAGCTCACCGTCCGATGAGGGGACCTCTGGAAACACCATATATTTT

d_gene: TRBD1
j_gene: TRBJ1-1
abundance: NA
v_gene: TRBV13
CDR3aa: CASSVGTGEINTEAFF
CDR3nt: TGTGCCAGCAGCGTCGGGACAGGAGAAATTAACACTGAAGCTTTCTTT

d_gene: TRBD2
j_gene: TRBJ2-7
abundance: few
v_gene: TRBV4-3
CDR3aa: CASSQDWLAGSYEQYF
CDR3nt: TGCGCCAGCAGCCAAGATTGGCTAGCGGGGTCCTACGAGCAGTACTTC

d_gene: NA
j_gene: TRBJ2-6
abundance: NA
v_gene: TRBV6-5
CDR3aa: CASSYSPPDPGTFSGANVLTF
CDR3nt: TGTGCCAGCAGTTACTCACCCCCCGATCCCGGGACATTCTCTGGGGCCAACGTCCTGACTTTC

d_gene: NA
j_gene: TRBJ2-1
abundance: few
v_gene: TRBV19
CDR3aa: CASSIGPSAEQFF
CDR3nt: TGTGCCAGTAGTATCGGACCCTCGGCTGAGCAGTTCTTC

d_gene: NA
j_gene: TRBJ2-1
abundance: few
v_gene: TRBV5-1
CDR3aa: CASSPTKGTGKQFF
CDR3nt: TGCGCCAGCAGCCCTACGAAGGGAACAGGGAAGCAGTTCTTC

d_gene: NA
j_gene: TRBJ1-6
abundance: many
v_gene: TRBV29-1
CDR3aa: CSVDLNSPRWIDSPLHF
CDR3nt: TGCAGCGTTGACCTGAACTCCCCACGGTGGATTGATTCACCCCTCCACTTT

d_gene: TRBD1
j_gene: TRBJ2-5
abundance: NA
v_gene: TRBV12-3/TRBV12-4
CDR3aa: CASSRDRGKETQHF
CDR3nt: TGTGCCAGCAGCCGGGACAGGGGAAAAGAGACCCAGCACTTC

d_gene: TRBD2
j_gene: TRBJ2-4
abundance: many
v_gene: TRBV12-3/TRBV12-4
CDR3aa: CASSSSGGGVAKNIQYF
CDR3nt: TGTGCCAGCAGTTCAAGCGGGGGCGGAGTGGCCAAAAACATTCAGTACTTC

d_gene: TRBD1
j_gene: TRBJ2-3
abundance: NA
v_gene: TRBV7-6
CDR3aa: CASSSAPGQGASNTQYF
CDR3nt: TGTGCCAGCAGCTCCGCCCCGGGACAGGGGGCCTCGAATACGCAGTATTTT

d_gene: NA
j_gene: TRBJ2-7
abundance: many
v_gene: TRBV5-6
CDR3aa: CASSLGQEPSYEQYF
CDR3nt: TGTGCCAGCAGCTTGGGACAGGAGCCCTCCTACGAGCAGTACTTC

d_gene: TRBD2
j_gene: TRBJ2-7
abundance: few
v_gene: TRBV4-3
CDR3aa: CASSQASSGGPEQYF
CDR3nt: TGCGCCAGCAGCCAAGCGTCTAGCGGGGGACCTGAGCAGTACTTC

d_gene: NA
j_gene: TRBJ2-5
abundance: many
v_gene: TRBV7-9
CDR3aa: CASSSDGGDLPQETQYF
CDR3nt: TGTGCCAGCAGCAGCGACGGGGGAGACCTTCCCCAAGAGACCCAGTACTTC

d_gene: TRBD2
j_gene: TRBJ2-1
abundance: few
v_gene: TRBV24-1
CDR3aa: CATSDTRTSGSYNEQFF
CDR3nt: TGTGCCACCAGTGATACCAGGACTAGCGGCTCCTACAATGAGCAGTTCTTC

d_gene: TRBD1
j_gene: TRBJ2-2
abundance: few
v_gene: TRBV2
CDR3aa: CASSASRQGALNGELFF
CDR3nt: TGTGCCAGCAGTGCCTCCCGACAGGGGGCGCTGAACGGGGAGCTGTTTTTT

d_gene: NA
j_gene: TRBJ2-1
abundance: NA
v_gene: TRBV19
CDR3aa: CASSIAGRGEQFF
CDR3nt: TGTGCCAGTAGTATAGCGGGCAGGGGCGAGCAGTTCTTC

d_gene: TRBD2
j_gene: TRBJ2-1
abundance: NA
v_gene: TRBV4-3
CDR3aa: CASSQGYPGLAYEQFF
CDR3nt: TGCGCCAGCAGCCAAGGCTACCCGGGACTAGCGTATGAGCAGTTCTTC

d_gene: TRBD2
j_gene: TRBJ2-7
abundance: few
v_gene: TRBV20-1
CDR3aa: CSARGLAYEQYF
CDR3nt: TGCAGTGCTAGGGGACTAGCCTACGAGCAGTACTTC

d_gene: NA
j_gene: TRBJ2-1
abundance: NA
v_gene: TRBV12-3/TRBV12-4
CDR3aa: CASSFRFVHYNEQFF
CDR3nt: TGTGCCAGCAGTTTTCGGTTTGTCCACTACAATGAGCAGTTCTTC

d_gene: NA
j_gene: TRBJ1-2
abundance: NA
v_gene: TRBV27
CDR3aa: CASSPFRGDGYTF
CDR3nt: TGTGCCAGCAGCCCTTTCAGGGGAGATGGCTACACCTTC

d_gene: NA
j_gene: TRBJ2-2
abundance: NA
v_gene: TRBV6-2/TRBV6-3
CDR3aa: CASSYLSGTTGELFF
CDR3nt: TGTGCCAGCAGTTACTTAAGCGGGACAACCGGGGAGCTGTTTTTT

d_gene: NA
j_gene: TRBJ1-2
abundance: few
v_gene: TRBV7-9
CDR3aa: CASSDTRNNYGYTF
CDR3nt: TGTGCCAGCAGTGACACCCGCAATAACTATGGCTACACCTTC

d_gene: NA
j_gene: TRBJ1-3
abundance: NA
v_gene: TRBV4-3
CDR3aa: CASSQEGGQSYSGNTIYF
CDR3nt: TGCGCCAGCAGCCAAGAAGGAGGACAGTCTTACTCTGGAAACACCATATATTTT

d_gene: TRBD1
j_gene: TRBJ2-3
abundance: NA
v_gene: TRBV4-3
CDR3aa: CASSSSRTGITDTQYF
CDR3nt: TGCGCCAGCAGCTCGTCCAGGACAGGGATCACAGATACGCAGTATTTT

d_gene: NA
j_gene: TRBJ2-3
abundance: many
v_gene: TRBV7-9
CDR3aa: CASSLEGDHTQYF
CDR3nt: TGTGCCAGCAGCTTAGAAGGGGACCATACGCAGTATTTT

d_gene: TRBD1
j_gene: TRBJ1-1
abundance: NA
v_gene: TRBV4-3
CDR3aa: CANSPGQGYTEAFF
CDR3nt: TGCGCCAACAGCCCAGGACAGGGGTACACTGAAGCTTTCTTT

d_gene: NA
j_gene: TRBJ1-1
abundance: NA
v_gene: TRBV10-2
CDR3aa: CASSEFVGMNTEAFF
CDR3nt: TGCGCCAGCAGTGAGTTCGTGGGCATGAACACTGAAGCTTTCTTT

d_gene: NA
j_gene: TRBJ1-1
abundance: many
v_gene: TRBV19
CDR3aa: CASSIGGSRTEAFF
CDR3nt: TGTGCCAGTAGTATTGGGGGGTCTCGCACTGAAGCTTTCTTT

d_gene: TRBD1
j_gene: TRBJ1-1
abundance: few
v_gene: TRBV5-4
CDR3aa: CASETGTGARTEAFF
CDR3nt: TGTGCCAGCGAAACCGGGACAGGGGCACGCACTGAAGCTTTCTTT

d_gene: TRBD2
j_gene: TRBJ2-6
abundance: few
v_gene: TRBV4-1
CDR3aa: CASSQDGSGGVSGANVLTF
CDR3nt: TGCGCCAGCAGCCAAGACGGTAGCGGGGGGGTCTCTGGGGCCAACGTCCTGACTTTC

d_gene: TRBD2
j_gene: TRBJ2-2
abundance: NA
v_gene: TRBV24-1
CDR3aa: CAIEGLTGELFF
CDR3nt: TGTGCCATCGAGGGACTAACCGGGGAGCTGTTTTTT

d_gene: NA
j_gene: TRBJ1-1
abundance: few
v_gene: TRBV15
CDR3aa: CATSTTGNTEAFF
CDR3nt: TGTGCCACCAGCACGACAGGGAACACTGAAGCTTTCTTT

d_gene: TRBD2
j_gene: TRBJ2-7
abundance: NA
v_gene: TRBV20-1
CDR3aa: CSARASGISYEQYF
CDR3nt: TGCAGTGCTAGAGCTAGCGGGATTTCCTACGAGCAGTACTTC

d_gene: TRBD1
j_gene: TRBJ2-7
abundance: NA
v_gene: TRBV7-9
CDR3aa: CASSFHDRGLEQYF
CDR3nt: TGTGCCAGCAGCTTCCACGACAGGGGTCTCGAGCAGTACTTC

d_gene: NA
j_gene: TRBJ2-4
abundance: NA
v_gene: TRBV12-3/TRBV12-4
CDR3aa: CASRDGPENIQYF
CDR3nt: TGTGCCAGCAGAGATGGACCTGAAAACATTCAGTACTTC

d_gene: NA
j_gene: TRBJ1-5
abundance: many
v_gene: TRBV7-9
CDR3aa: CASSQGFAQPQHF
CDR3nt: TGTGCCAGCAGCCAGGGATTCGCGCAGCCCCAGCATTTT

d_gene: TRBD1
j_gene: TRBJ1-1
abundance: many
v_gene: TRBV7-9
CDR3aa: CASTQFSGTGLLDTEAFF
CDR3nt: TGTGCCAGCACCCAGTTTTCCGGGACAGGACTTTTGGACACTGAAGCTTTCTTT

d_gene: TRBD1
j_gene: TRBJ1-5
abundance: many
v_gene: TRBV7-9
CDR3aa: CASSPRTGGDKGEPQHF
CDR3nt: TGTGCCAGCAGCCCTAGGACAGGGGGCGACAAAGGTGAACCCCAGCATTTT

d_gene: NA
j_gene: TRBJ2-3
abundance: NA
v_gene: TRBV6-2/TRBV6-3
CDR3aa: CASSYLGSTDTQYF
CDR3nt: TGTGCCAGCAGTTACCTAGGAAGCACAGATACGCAGTATTTT

d_gene: NA
j_gene: TRBJ2-2
abundance: many
v_gene: TRBV6-2/TRBV6-3
CDR3aa: CASSLHKTTGELFF
CDR3nt: TGTGCCAGCAGCTTACATAAGACCACCGGGGAGCTGTTTTTT

d_gene: TRBD1
j_gene: TRBJ1-1
abundance: few
v_gene: TRBV5-1
CDR3aa: CASSSKERQGTRYGTEAFF
CDR3nt: TGCGCCAGCAGCTCGAAAGAAAGACAGGGAACGCGTTATGGCACTGAAGCTTTCTTT

d_gene: NA
j_gene: TRBJ1-6
abundance: NA
v_gene: TRBV15
CDR3aa: CATSRERLSTGNSPLHF
CDR3nt: TGTGCCACCAGCAGAGAAAGATTAAGTACTGGGAATTCACCCCTCCACTTT

d_gene: TRBD2
j_gene: TRBJ2-3
abundance: many
v_gene: TRBV3-1
CDR3aa: CASSPSGGAGDTQYF
CDR3nt: TGTGCCAGCAGCCCCAGCGGGGGGGCTGGGGATACGCAGTATTTT

d_gene: NA
j_gene: TRBJ2-7
abundance: many
v_gene: TRBV29-1
CDR3aa: CSVEVYTEWYF
CDR3nt: TGCAGCGTTGAAGTGTACACCGAGTGGTACTTC

d_gene: NA
j_gene: TRBJ1-1
abundance: NA
v_gene: TRBV20-1
CDR3aa: CSARGMNAEAFF
CDR3nt: TGCAGTGCGAGGGGAATGAACGCTGAAGCTTTCTTT

d_gene: NA
j_gene: TRBJ2-6
abundance: few
v_gene: TRBV12-3/TRBV12-4
CDR3aa: CASSLFKGGSSGANVLTF
CDR3nt: TGTGCCAGCAGTCTCTTTAAGGGTGGTAGCTCTGGGGCCAACGTCCTGACTTTC

d_gene: NA
j_gene: TRBJ2-7
abundance: few
v_gene: TRBV27
CDR3aa: CASSSRQTYEQYF
CDR3nt: TGTGCCAGCAGTTCTCGGCAGACCTACGAGCAGTACTTC

d_gene: NA
j_gene: TRBJ1-1
abundance: NA
v_gene: TRBV4-3
CDR3aa: CASRGEQGTYTEAFF
CDR3nt: TGCGCCAGCAGGGGGGAGCAGGGAACCTACACTGAAGCTTTCTTT

d_gene: TRBD2
j_gene: TRBJ2-1
abundance: few
v_gene: TRBV7-9
CDR3aa: CASSLLAGGNNEQFF
CDR3nt: TGTGCCAGCAGCCTACTAGCGGGAGGCAACAATGAGCAGTTCTTC

d_gene: TRBD2
j_gene: TRBJ2-7
abundance: NA
v_gene: TRBV4-1
CDR3aa: CASSQIAGGRPYEQYF
CDR3nt: TGCGCCAGCAGCCAAATAGCGGGAGGGAGACCCTACGAGCAGTACTTC

d_gene: NA
j_gene: TRBJ1-5
abundance: NA
v_gene: TRBV6-1
CDR3aa: CASRTVKQPQHF
CDR3nt: TGTGCCAGCAGGACAGTAAAACAGCCCCAGCATTTT

d_gene: NA
j_gene: TRBJ1-1
abundance: many
v_gene: TRBV12-5
CDR3aa: CASGSPAASTEAFF
CDR3nt: TGTGCTAGTGGTTCCCCAGCCGCGAGCACTGAAGCTTTCTTT

d_gene: NA
j_gene: TRBJ2-3
abundance: NA
v_gene: TRBV4-1
CDR3aa: CASSSLSELYTDTQYF
CDR3nt: TGCGCCAGCAGCTCCCTTTCTGAGCTCTACACAGATACGCAGTATTTT

d_gene: NA
j_gene: TRBJ1-6
abundance: few
v_gene: TRBV27
CDR3aa: CASSRTGRNSPLHF
CDR3nt: TGTGCCAGCAGCCGAACAGGGAGGAATTCACCCCTCCACTTT

d_gene: NA
j_gene: TRBJ2-3
abundance: NA
v_gene: TRBV4-1
CDR3aa: CASSQPPTGDSTDTQYF
CDR3nt: TGCGCCAGCAGCCAACCACCGACAGGAGATAGCACAGATACGCAGTATTTT